This entry features one T cell receptor (beta chain) sequence. After removal of 4 bases from V and 2 bases from J, the junction contained 2 bases not matched to a gene. Germline CDR1 and CDR2: LNHDA and SQIVND (reference sequence). The CDR3 extends over 15 amino acids. The data are from a study of blood T cell repertoires in COVID-19. Overall study context: Sites in the United States, Italy and Spain provided acute and convalescent COVID-19 samples. T cells, B-cell-depleted T cells, or PBMCs supplied cDNA or gDNA.

Authors' methods: Estimation of nucleated cell counts relied on the amplification of reference gene primers. The table came from immunoSEQ multiplex PCR; TCRdb's copy has only in-frame clones and leaves some out. The V and J calls and the clone size are those of that table, but D and trimming were determined from the DNA. The repertoire holds just over 150,000 clones, with over 70% as singletons. What was sequenced was peripheral blood. This clonotype was obtained from a man aged 55 to 70 with acute or convalescent COVID-19. This chain joins TRBV19 and TRBJ1-2; 12 bases map to TRBD1. The CDR3 protein is CASSTGTGGNYGYTF. As DNA, the CDR3 is TGTGCCAGTAGTACCGGGACAGGGGGCAACTATGGCTACACCTTC.